These 14 T cell receptor beta chains were all obtained from the same sample, sequenced in a study of T cells expressing NK-cell markers. TCRdb reprocessed the 5' RACE reads; each CDR3 protein has one entry and no DNA is given. This table holds a few hundred thousand distinct CDR3 sequences. The material sequenced was blood T cells: a sorted CD56 or NKG2C T cell subset, CD4+ or CD8+ T cells, or bulk PBMC T cells (not recorded which). The source of these receptors is a man aged 18 to 29 in good health.

The chain recombines TRBV3-1 with TRBJ2-1. Germline V gene sequence: CDR1 LGHDT, CDR2 YNNKEL (reference sequence). This CDR3 is built from 13 residues. CDR3 residues: CASSQATLGEQFF.

The gene calls are TRBV12-3 or TRBV12-4 and TRBJ2-3. The CDR3 runs 12 residues. The CDR3 protein is CASTQDGDTQYF.

The CDR3 region is CASRTLTGLAGSDEQFF. The chain employs TRBV2 and TRBJ2-1; without DNA, the TCRdb call of TRBD2 cannot be checked. The CDR3 has 17 residues. Germline CDR1 SNHLY, CDR2 FYNNEI.

The rearrangement links TRBV5-4 to TRBJ2-5; no DNA is available, so the TRBD2 call from TCRdb remains unchecked. CDR3 length: 16 residues. CDR1 and CDR2 from the germline V gene are SGHNT and YYREEE (reference sequence). CDR3: CASSSLSTRGRETQYF.

The chain is built from TRBV5-4 and TRBJ2-3; TCRdb's D gene call, TRBD2, goes unchecked for lack of DNA. The CDR3 is 14 residues long. CDR1 SGHNT and CDR2 YYREEE come from the germline V gene (reference sequence). CDR3 amino acids: CASSLGQTPDTQYF.

V and J are TRBV15 and TRBJ2-6. There are 13 residues in the CDR3. The germline V gene has CDR1 LNHNV and CDR2 YYDKDF (reference sequence). This CDR3 reads CATKVSGANVLTF.

V and J are TRBV2 and TRBJ2-7. The germline CDR1 and CDR2 sequences are SNHLY and FYNNEI. The CDR3 contains 15 residues. CDR3 in amino acids: CASSEGIGGTYEQYF.

V is TRBV20-1 and J is TRBJ2-7; the D gene TCRdb calls, TRBD2, cannot be checked with no DNA. This CDR3 is built from 13 residues. Germline loops: CDR1 DFQATT, CDR2 SNEGSKA (reference sequence). Here the CDR3 reads CSANGLAHYEQYF.

The rearrangement joins TRBV2 to TRBJ1-6. The CDR3 loop spans 14 amino acids. Germline V gives CDR1 SNHLY, CDR2 FYNNEI. The CDR3 sequence: CASSVLPNNSPLHF.

The chain carries TRBV24-1 and TRBJ2-3; the TCRdb D gene call, TRBD2, has no DNA to confirm it. The CDR3 consists of 13 residues. Germline assignment: CDR1 KGHDR and CDR2 SFDVKD. The CDR3 sequence: CATGAEGWDTQYF.

This chain uses TRBV28 with TRBJ2-7; there is no DNA to check the TCRdb D call of TRBD2. CDR3 length: 13 amino acids. From germline, CDR1 is MDHEN and CDR2 SYDVKM. CDR3: CASQEAGAYEQYF.

The chain couples TRBV11-3 to TRBJ2-1; checking the TCRdb D call of TRBD2 is not possible without DNA. Germline CDR1 SGHNT, CDR2 YENEEA. The CDR3 has 15 amino acids. CDR3 in amino acids: CASSLGASSVYEQFF. The full variable domain, with the rest looked up from reference TRBV11-3 and TRBJ2-1, is EAGVVQSPRYKIIEKKQPVAFWCNPISGHNTLYWYLQNLGQGPELLIRYENEEAVDDSQLPKDRFSAERLKGVDSTLKIQPAELGDSAVYLCASSLGASSVYEQFFGPGTRLTVL.

The CDR3 protein is CASSSDRGDLSSYNEQFF. The rearrangement links TRBV12-3 or TRBV12-4 to TRBJ2-1; TCRdb indicates TRBD1, and absent DNA this call remains unverified. The CDR3 covers 18 residues.

V gene TRBV21-1 combines with J gene TRBJ2-7. TRBV21-1 has pseudogene status. The CDR3 has 13 amino acids. CDR3 amino acids: CASSAYKVYEQYF.